Listed here are 17 T cell receptor beta chains from one sample, sequenced in a study of T cells after yellow fever vaccination. One entry per CDR3 protein results from TCRdb running MiXCR on the 5' RACE reads. The data show 450,000 to 650,000 distinct CDR3 sequences, 21% seen once. This specimen consisted of PBMCs, obtained 21 days after the first yellow fever vaccination. The source of these receptors is a man aged 18 to 30 who received the YFV17D yellow fever vaccine.

This clonotype was observed a handful of times. J is TRBJ2-3 and V is TRBV12-3 or TRBV12-4; maybe TRBD2 (7 bases). The CDR3 consists of 15 residues. The V end lost 3 bases, the J end lost 4 bases, and 14 bases lay between the germline ends. CDR3: CASSLEGGHPDTQYF. CDR3 DNA sequence: TGTGCCAGCAGTTTGGAGGGGGGGCACCCAGATACGCAGTATTTT.

This clonotype was picked up a small number of times. V and J are TRBV2 and TRBJ2-5; TRBD1 aligns across 10 bases. The CDR3 spans 15 residues. The V and J ends lost 2 bases and 4 bases, in that order; junction bases with no gene match: 4. From germline, CDR1 is SNHLY and CDR2 FYNNEI. The CDR3 is CASSEPRDRGETQYF. CDR3 coding DNA: TGTGCCAGCAGTGAACCCCGGGACAGGGGAGAGACCCAGTACTTC.

The chain is built from TRBV12-3 or TRBV12-4 and TRBJ1-5, with a tentative D call TRBD1 (6 bases). Trimming took off 3 bases at V and 2 bases at J, with 11 bases between the two ends. This CDR3 comprises 15 residues. For the CDR3, the DNA is TGTGCCAGCAGTTTTCGGGGGCAGGGCAATCAGCCCCAGCATTTT. Its protein is CASSFRGQGNQPQHF.

V and J are TRBV20-1 and TRBJ1-4, with D uncertain. The CDR3 has 14 amino acids. Looked up from germline, CDR1 is DFQATT and CDR2 is SNEGSKA (reference sequence). V lost 0 bases to trimming and J lost 8 bases, with 13 bases between them. This chain's CDR3 is CSARDMGIGEKLFF. The CDR3 nucleotides read TGCAGTGCTAGAGATATGGGGATAGGCGAAAAACTGTTTTTT.

The sample holds a few counts of this clonotype. V and J are TRBV6-2 or TRBV6-3 and TRBJ2-7; no clear D. V lost 5 bases and J 6 bases, leaving 14 bases between the germline ends. In germline, CDR1 is MNHEY, CDR2 SVGEGT. This CDR3 region has 13 residues. The CDR3 nucleotides read TGTGCCAGCAGTGTAAGCACCCACCGCGAGCAGTACGTC. Translating it yields CASSVSTHREQYV.

The V gene is TRBV5-4, the J gene TRBJ2-1; D may be TRBD1 (6 bases). This CDR3 spans 16 amino acids. From germline, CDR1 is SGHNT and CDR2 YYREEE (reference sequence). V was pared by 0 bases and J by 0 bases, with 10 bases between. The CDR3 spells CASSLDRASSYNEQFF. The CDR3 DNA reads as TGTGCCAGCAGCTTGGACAGGGCAAGCTCCTACAATGAGCAGTTCTTC.

The J gene is TRBJ2-7, the V gene TRBV15; possible D gene TRBD1, 6 bases. Germline V gene data show CDR1 as LNHNV and CDR2 as YYDKDF (reference sequence). Trimming pared 4 bases from V and 3 bases from J, leaving 10 bases between. The CDR3 is made up of 13 amino acids. The CDR3 sequence is CATSILQGYEQYV. The CDR3 nucleotides are TGTGCCACCAGCATACTACAGGGCTACGAGCAGTACGTC.

In nucleotides, the CDR3 is TGCAGTGCCCCCGCAGGCCCGGGAGGTGGCTACACCTTC. It translates to CSAPAGPGGGYTF. This chain joins TRBV20-1 and TRBJ1-2, with unresolved D. Trimming pared 6 bases from V and 7 bases from J, leaving 18 bases between. The CDR3 contains 13 residues. In germline, CDR1 is DFQATT, CDR2 SNEGSKA (reference sequence).

The J gene is TRBJ2-3, the V gene TRBV5-1, with 14 bases matching TRBD2. CDR1 and CDR2 (germline): SGHRS, YFSETQ. V lost 0 bases and J lost 2; bases outside the gene matches: 8. The CDR3 loop spans 19 amino acids. The CDR3 DNA reads as TGCGCCAGCAGCTTGGGAAGTGGGGGACTAGCGGGGGACACAGATACGCAGTATTTT. This gives the protein CASSLGSGGLAGDTDTQYF.

The chain combines TRBV10-3 with TRBJ2-3; D gene ambiguous. Looked up from germline, CDR1 is ENHRY and CDR2 is SYGVKD. The V end lost 4 bases, the J end lost 0 bases, and 5 bases lay between the germline ends. CDR3 length equals 13 residues. Here the CDR3 DNA reads TGTGCCATCAGTGCGATGAGCACAGATACGCAGTATTTT. The encoded protein is CAISAMSTDTQYF.

CDR3 protein: CASSFKGSYGYTF. The DNA for the CDR3 is TGTGCCAGCAGTTTCAAGGGCAGCTATGGCTACACCTTC. The V call is TRBV27, the J call TRBJ1-2; D not certain. The CDR3 is made up of 13 amino acids. V shed 3 bases and J shed 4 bases, with 9 bases lying between them. CDR1 MNHEY and CDR2 SMNVEV come from the germline V gene (reference sequence).

This chain connects TRBV6-5 to TRBJ2-3; no clear D. Germline values: CDR1 MNHEY, CDR2 SVGAGI. The CDR3 length is 15 residues. V was trimmed by 0 bases and J by 7 bases, leaving 14 bases between them. CDR3: CASSYSPSVGNTQYF. In DNA, the CDR3 is TGTGCCAGCAGTTACTCCCCGAGCGTAGGGAATACGCAGTATTTT.

This rearrangement joins TRBV30 to TRBJ2-3, with D possibly being TRBD1 (7 bases). This CDR3 has 13 residues. CDR1 is GTSNPN and CDR2 is SVGIG in the germline V gene (reference sequence). V was shortened by 7 bases and J by 4 bases, with 15 bases between the two germline ends. The CDR3: CAYRRGRADTQYF. CDR3 nucleotides: TGTGCCTACCGGAGGGGGCGAGCAGATACGCAGTATTTT.

The chain uses TRBV5-4 and TRBJ1-2, with D possibly matching TRBD1 (5 bases). Trimming stripped 0 bases from V and 4 bases from J, with 13 bases between. CDR1 and CDR2 from the germline V gene are SGHNT and YYREEE (reference sequence). The CDR3 loop spans 15 amino acids. The DNA of the CDR3 is TGTGCCAGCAGCTTGGCCAGCGGTGGGGGCTATGGCTACACCTTC. Its translation is CASSLASGGGYGYTF.

J is TRBJ2-2 and V is TRBV12-3 or TRBV12-4, with D perhaps being TRBD1 or TRBD2 (5 bases each). The CDR3 contains 15 residues. The V end was cut by 5 bases, the J end by 4 bases, with 14 bases between. The CDR3 sequence: CASSPSGRVTGELFF. As DNA, the CDR3 is TGTGCCAGCAGTCCCTCAGGGAGAGTCACCGGGGAGCTGTTTTTT.

This clonotype showed up many times. V is TRBV4-2 and J is TRBJ2-5; D call uncertain. V was trimmed by 0 bases and J by 2 bases, leaving 16 bases between them. The CDR3 runs to 17 residues. CDR1 LGHNA and CDR2 YNFKEQ come from the germline V gene. The CDR3 sequence: CASSQDPPQVGQETQYF. CDR3 coding DNA: TGTGCCAGCAGCCAAGATCCCCCCCAAGTCGGTCAAGAGACCCAGTACTTC.

This clonotype was observed many times. The chain uses TRBV5-1 and TRBJ2-5; D is uncertain. Germline CDR1 SGHRS, CDR2 YFSETQ. Trimming cost V 2 bases and J 1 base, with 9 bases left between them. This CDR3 spans 14 amino acids. The CDR3 coding sequence is TGCGCCAGCAGCTTTCTCACCACCCAAGAGACCCAGTACTTC. Translating gives CASSFLTTQETQYF.